The rows below give T cell receptor beta chains drawn from one sample of a study of tumor and adjacent non-tumor tissue in lung cancer. Each CDR3 protein gets one entry after TCRdb re-called the multiplex PCR reads with MiXCR. Among over 110,000 distinct CDR3 sequences listed, around 60% were seen once. What was sequenced was lung tumor tissue. These receptors were collected from a man aged 55 to 70 with small cell lung cancer. Each CDR3 is given with its conserved first and last residue. D genes are given only for firm matches. Some rows mark clone size as missing; the rest say once, few, many or name a class of expanded clone.

TRBJ2-5 TRBV20-1 many - TGCAGTGGTCAGGGCTTCGGAGAGACCCAGTACTTC CSGQGFGETQYF
TRBJ2-1 TRBV6-5 - TRBD2 TGTACCAGCAGACTAGCCGCCTACAATGAGCAGTTCTTC CTSRLAAYNEQFF
TRBJ2-1 TRBV12-3/TRBV12-4 once - TGTGCCAGCAGTCAATGGGGGACGCGGACCTCCTACAATGAGCAGTTCTTC CASSQWGTRTSYNEQFF
TRBJ2-1 TRBV7-3 - - TGTGCCAGCAGCTTAGAAACTCAGAGCTCCTACAATGAGCAGTTCTTC CASSLETQSSYNEQFF
TRBJ2-5 TRBV28 many - TGTGCCAGCAGTCTCCCGGCCGCCGGCACCCAGTACTTC CASSLPAAGTQYF
TRBJ1-1 TRBV12-3/TRBV12-4 many TRBD1 TGTGCCAGCAGTCCGGGACAGGGGGTGGGTACTGAAGCTTTCTTT CASSPGQGVGTEAFF
TRBJ2-5 TRBV20-1 - - TGCAGTGCCAAACCCTTCGTTTCCCAAGAGACCCAGTACTTC CSAKPFVSQETQYF
TRBJ1-2 TRBV19 - - TGTGCCAGTAGTACGGATACTACCTATGGCTACACCTTC CASSTDTTYGYTF
TRBJ2-5 TRBV20-1 - - TGCAGTGATAGGAGATACCAAGAGACCCAGTACTTC CSDRRYQETQYF
TRBJ1-3 TRBV12-5 few - TGTGCTAGTGGTTTCCCGACAGTAAACACCATATATTTT CASGFPTVNTIYF
TRBJ2-2 TRBV12-3/TRBV12-4 - TRBD2 TGTGCCAGCAGTCGGACTAGCGTGGGGACCGGGGAGCTGTTTTTT CASSRTSVGTGELFF
TRBJ2-3 TRBV29-1 - TRBD2 TGCGGCGTTGAGGGGACTAGCGGGAGGGATACTAGCACAGATACGCAGTATTTT CGVEGTSGRDTSTDTQYF
TRBJ1-6 TRBV6-5 many TRBD1 TGTGCCACCGCGAAGGGGGCAAGACGGTCACCCCTCCACTTT CATAKGARRSPLHF
TRBJ2-1 TRBV18 - - TGTGCCAGCTCACCGAGGAATATCGGTGAGCAGTTCTTC CASSPRNIGEQFF
TRBJ2-1 TRBV11-2 - TRBD2 TGCGCCAGCAGCTTAGGACTAGCGGGCGCCTACCCTGGGCAGTTCTTC CASSLGLAGAYPGQFF
TRBJ2-6 TRBV11-1 - - TGTGCCGGCAGTCAAACGGCGGGGTCTGGGTCCAACGTCCTGACTTTC CAGSQTAGSGSNVLTF
TRBJ2-1 TRBV20-1 - - TGCATTGCTAGAGATCCGGAAGTGGGGAGCAATGAGCAGTTCTTC CIARDPEVGSNEQFF